The 16 T cell receptor beta chains given below trace back to one sample, sequenced in a study of T cells in Graves' hyperthyroidism and ophthalmopathy. RNA transcripts yielded amplified TCR beta CDR3 regions. Using the HTBI primer set, a first-round RT-PCR was run on the TCR CDR3. TCRdb independently ran MiXCR on the multiplex PCR reads; one entry per CDR3 protein. The sample contains around 300,000 distinct CDR3 sequences, roughly 20% of which appear only once. The sequencing sample was made of blood. These receptors were collected from a man aged 25 to 40 with Graves' ophthalmopathy.

The chain is built from TRBV3-1 and TRBJ2-3; D may be TRBD2 (6 bases). V was trimmed by 6 bases and J by 4 bases, leaving 14 bases between them. This CDR3 region has 14 residues. Germline V gene data show CDR1 as LGHDT and CDR2 as YNNKEL (reference sequence). The CDR3: CASSPSLAADTQYF. CDR3 nucleotide sequence: TGTGCCAGCAGTCCTTCACTAGCCGCAGATACGCAGTATTTT.

This clonotype was seen only a few times. The V gene is TRBV11-1, the J gene TRBJ2-1; a weak D match, TRBD2 (5 bases). V lost 1 base and J lost 8, with 9 bases in between. This CDR3 has 13 amino acids. Germline CDR1 reads SGHAT; CDR2 reads FQDESV (reference sequence). The CDR3 nucleotides read TGTGCCAGCAGCTTAGTTAGCGCGGATGAGCAGTTCTTC. It is translated as CASSLVSADEQFF.

This clonotype was recorded at least ten times. The chain couples TRBV6-1 to TRBJ2-7; D is unclear. Germline-derived CDR1 and CDR2 are MNHNS and SASEGT. The V and J ends lost 7 bases and 0 bases respectively, with 13 bases between them. The CDR3 totals 14 residues. The chain's CDR3 is CASTRGRSSYEQYF. The CDR3 DNA sequence: TGTGCCAGCACCCGTGGGCGGAGCTCCTACGAGCAGTACTTC.

For this clonotype: It may be a read error: a sequence one base away is much more abundant. This chain joins TRBV15 and TRBJ2-7, with D maybe TRBD1 (5 bases). This CDR3 region has 13 residues. The germline V gene encodes CDR1 LNHNV and CDR2 YYDKDF (reference sequence). CDR3 in DNA: TGTGCCACCGGCAGAGATCCTAGGGGCGAGCAGTACTTC. Amino acid sequence: CATGRDPRGEQYF.

J is TRBJ2-2 and V is TRBV6-2 or TRBV6-3, with 8 positions matching TRBD2. V gave up 7 bases and J gave up 8 bases; unmatched junction bases: 6. This CDR3 comprises 13 residues. Per the germline V gene, CDR1 is MNHEY and CDR2 is SVGEGT. The CDR3 region is CASKPSGLGELFF. CDR3 nucleotide sequence: TGTGCCAGCAAACCTAGCGGGTTGGGGGAGCTGTTTTTT.

The V call is TRBV29-1, the J call TRBJ2-7, with 9 bases aligning to TRBD2. This CDR3 has 12 residues. CDR1 and CDR2 from the germline V gene are SQVTM and ANQGSEA. Trimming cost V 4 bases and J 6 bases; bases outside gene matches: 4. The CDR3 here is CSVGLGLAEQYF. In DNA, the CDR3 is TGCAGCGTTGGATTGGGACTAGCCGAGCAGTACTTC.

A remark on this clonotype: This may come from a read error, since a much larger clone is one base off. The chain uses TRBV30 and TRBJ2-7; no clear D gene. Germline V lookup: CDR1 GTSNPN, CDR2 SVGIG (reference sequence). The CDR3 extends over 11 amino acids. With 5 bases removed from V and 3 bases from J, the gap between germline ends came to 8 bases. CDR3 residues: CAWGIFYEQYF. DNA for the CDR3: TGTGCCTGGGGGATTTTCTACGAGCAGTACTTC.

This clonotype was observed many times. The chain recombines TRBV2 with TRBJ2-3, with 11 nucleotides matching TRBD2. There are 17 residues in the CDR3. The germline V gene encodes CDR1 SNHLY and CDR2 FYNNEI. After removal of 9 bases from V and 0 bases from J, the junction contained 11 bases not matched to a gene. This chain's CDR3 is CARRLAGHTDSTDTQYF. The CDR3 DNA follows: TGTGCCAGAAGACTAGCGGGACACACAGATAGCACAGATACGCAGTATTTT.

The table lists this clonotype with many counts. The chain combines TRBV5-1 with TRBJ1-2; TRBD1 matches at 9 bases. The germline CDR1 and CDR2 sequences are SGHRS and YFSETQ. Unmatched junction bases numbered 6, after V lost 1 base and J lost 2 bases. This CDR3 is 16 amino acids long. The chain's CDR3 is CASSLPGQGRNYGYTF. The CDR3 DNA follows: TGCGCCAGCAGCTTGCCCGGACAGGGGCGAAACTATGGCTACACCTTC.

The sample holds a few counts of this clonotype. The rearrangement uses TRBV5-1 and TRBJ2-7; either TRBD1 or TRBD2 may fit D (5 bases each). The germline V gene has CDR1 SGHRS and CDR2 YFSETQ. The CDR3 runs to 12 residues. Trimming left V 4 bases short and J 4 bases short, with 9 bases between. The CDR3 spells CASSGREYEQYF. For the CDR3, the DNA is TGCGCCAGCAGCGGCAGGGAGTACGAGCAGTACTTC.

The chain carries TRBV4-2 and TRBJ2-1; D gene unclear. Germline assignment: CDR1 LGHNA and CDR2 YNFKEQ. The CDR3 spans 15 residues. Trimming shortened V by 0 bases and J by 5 bases, and 11 bases separated the two germline ends. The DNA for the CDR3 is TGTGCCAGCAGCCAAGAGACATTACGGGACAATGAGCAGTTCTTC. It specifies CASSQETLRDNEQFF.

The chain joins TRBV15 to TRBJ2-1, with 11 nucleotides matching TRBD2. The CDR3 loop spans 16 amino acids. The trim removed 5 bases at V and 2 bases at J, leaving 5 bases unmatched. CDR1 and CDR2 from the germline V gene are LNHNV and YYDKDF (reference sequence). The CDR3 loop reads CATSSRTSGPYNEQFF. The CDR3 DNA is TGTGCCACCAGCTCTCGGACTAGCGGGCCCTACAATGAGCAGTTCTTC.

At least ten counts were recorded for this clonotype. This chain connects TRBV30 to TRBJ2-2; D ambiguous. V lost 5 bases and J 7 bases, leaving 5 bases between the germline ends. The CDR3 runs to 10 residues. Germline values: CDR1 GTSNPN, CDR2 SVGIG (reference sequence). CDR3 nucleotide sequence: TGTGCCTGGTTTCACGGGGAGCTGTTTTTT. Translation: CAWFHGELFF.

This clonotype has just a few counts. The V and J genes are TRBV5-1 and TRBJ1-2, with D unresolved. Trimming stripped 1 base from V and 6 bases from J, with 7 bases between. The CDR3 extends over 12 amino acids. CDR1 is SGHRS and CDR2 is YFSETQ in the germline V gene. In DNA form, the CDR3 reads TGCGCCAGCAGCTTGTCCGGGGATGGCTACACCTTC. Translating it yields CASSLSGDGYTF.

In regard to this clonotype: This CDR3 is missing its conserved last phenylalanine or tryptophan, likely due to a read error. The J gene is TRBJ1-1, the V gene TRBV5-1, with 7 nucleotides matching TRBD1. The CDR3 extends over 15 amino acids. Germline trimming cut 4 bases from V and 1 base from J; bases unmatched to any gene: 7. Germline values: CDR1 SGHRS, CDR2 YFSETQ. CDR3 region: CASSIQGPENTEAFL. The CDR3 nucleotides read TGCGCCAGCAGCATACAGGGGCCGGAGAACACTGAAGCTTTCCTT.

V and J are TRBV9 and TRBJ2-1; 7 nucleotides align to TRBD2. The trim removed 0 bases at V and 5 bases at J, leaving 5 bases unmatched. Germline CDR1 and CDR2: SGDLS and YYNGEE. The CDR3 sequence is 15 residues long. The CDR3 DNA sequence: TGTGCCAGCAGCGTAGATGGGACTACCAACAATGAGCAGTTCTTC. Translated, it gives CASSVDGTTNNEQFF.